The 29 T cell receptor beta chains reported below all come from one sample, sequenced in a study of T cell responses to AZD1222 COVID-19 vaccine. TCRdb keeps only in-frame clones here, not all; method: immunoSEQ multiplex PCR. The sample records 100,000 to 150,000 clones, 80% to 95% being singletons. The sequenced sample was peripheral blood, obtained 28 days after the second AZD1222 dose. These receptors all come from an adult who received the AZD1222 COVID-19 vaccine.

The J gene is TRBJ1-5, the V gene TRBV21-1. TRBV21-1 is designated a pseudogene. The CDR3 is 14 amino acids. The DNA for the CDR3 is TGTGCCAGCAGCTCCTCTCACCCTTGGCAGCCCCAGCATTTT. It encodes CASSSSHPWQPQHF.

V gene TRBV18 combines with J gene TRBJ2-7; TRBD2 might be the D (5 bases). In germline, CDR1 is KGHSH, CDR2 LQKENI. With 0 bases removed from V and 3 bases from J, the gap between germline ends came to 12 bases. The CDR3 has 15 residues. The CDR3 DNA reads TGTGCCAGCTCACCACCGGCCCCCCGGGACTACGAGCAGTACGTC. Translation: CASSPPAPRDYEQYV.

Here the CDR3 DNA reads TGTGCCAGCAGCTTGGGGGGTGGGTTACAAGAGACCCAGTACTTC. It is translated as CASSLGGGLQETQYF. V is TRBV11-3 and J is TRBJ2-5; TRBD2 is a possible D gene (6 bases). Germline loops: CDR1 SGHNT, CDR2 YENEEA. The length of the CDR3 is 15 residues. V was cut by 3 bases and J by 2 bases, with 13 bases left in between.

The chain joins TRBV10-1 to TRBJ2-7; unclear D gene. Trimming stripped 3 bases from V and 2 bases from J, with 11 bases between. The CDR3 has 14 residues. Germline-derived CDR1 and CDR2 are WNHNN and SYGVQD (reference sequence). This chain's CDR3 is CASSDGSGPYEQYF. CDR3 bases: TGCGCCAGCAGTGACGGTTCTGGGCCCTACGAGCAGTACTTC.

This chain uses TRBV2 with TRBJ1-5; D remains ambiguous. Trimming took 7 bases from V and 7 from J, leaving 14 bases between them. From germline, CDR1 is SNHLY and CDR2 FYNNEI. The CDR3 length is 13 residues. CDR3 sequence reads: CASTAGYGQPQHF. CDR3 in DNA: TGTGCCAGCACGGCGGGGTATGGACAGCCCCAGCATTTT. Supplemented by reference TRBV2 and TRBJ1-5, the full variable domain reads EPEVTQTPSHQVTQMGQEVILRCVPISNHLYFYWYRQILGQKVEFLVSFYNNEISEKSEIFDDQFSVERPDGSNFTLKIRSTKLEDSAMYFCASTAGYGQPQHFGDGTRLSIL.

The genes are TRBV6-4 and TRBJ2-1, with a possible D match to TRBD2 (5 bases). CDR3 length equals 15 residues. Germline CDR1 MRHNA, CDR2 SNTAGT. V shed 4 bases and J shed 0 bases, with 10 bases lying between them. The DNA for the CDR3 is TGTGCCAGCAGTGCCGGGGAAAGCTCCTACAATGAGCAGTTCTTC. Translating it yields CASSAGESSYNEQFF.

The genes are TRBV5-4 and TRBJ2-7; TRBD2 aligns across 11 bases. CDR1 is SGHNT and CDR2 is YYREEE in the germline V gene (reference sequence). With V trimmed by 1 base and J by 4 bases, 4 bases remained unmatched. This CDR3 has 15 residues. The CDR3 DNA reads as TGTGCCAGCAGCTTGAGCCTAGCGGGGGGTTACGAGCAGTACTTC. Translated: CASSLSLAGGYEQYF.

J is TRBJ2-7 and V is TRBV6-5; possible D gene TRBD2, 5 bases. This CDR3 spans 15 amino acids. V dropped 0 bases and J dropped 2 bases, with 11 bases sitting between them. Germline V gives CDR1 MNHEY, CDR2 SVGAGI. CDR3 DNA sequence: TGTGCCAGCAGTTACTCGGACGACGGGACCTACGAGCAGTACGTC. Translated, it gives CASSYSDDGTYEQYV.

V gene TRBV13 combines with J gene TRBJ2-7; TRBD1 agrees at 9 bases. V gave up 0 bases and J gave up 2 bases; unmatched junction bases: 5. The CDR3 has 16 amino acids. Germline lookup yields CDR1 PRHDT and CDR2 FYEKMQ (reference sequence). CDR3 sequence reads: CASSLGRDRVPYEQYV. The DNA for the CDR3 is TGTGCCAGCAGCTTAGGCCGGGACAGGGTCCCCTACGAGCAGTACGTC.

The chain is built from TRBV24-1 and TRBJ2-7; 12 positions match TRBD2. With 11 bases clipped from V and 6 bases from J, the junction kept 16 bases outside the gene matches. The CDR3 is 16 amino acids. Germline V gene lookup returns CDR1 KGHDR and CDR2 SFDVKD. The DNA of the CDR3 is TGTGCCATTGCAGGGACTAGCGGGCAGGAAGGAATCGAGCAGTACGTC. As protein: CAIAGTSGQEGIEQYV.

V and J are TRBV18 and TRBJ1-4; TRBD1 matches at 9 bases. Germline CDR1 and CDR2: KGHSH and LQKENI. The CDR3 has 15 amino acids. V trimming: 3 bases; J trimming: 7 bases; junction bases outside the gene matches: 6. CDR3 in DNA: TGTGCCAGCTCACCCCCGGGACAGGGTGGTGAAAAACTGTTTTTT. It codes for CASSPPGQGGEKLFF.

This chain connects TRBV5-4 to TRBJ1-2, with 7 bases that match TRBD1. CDR3 length equals 13 residues. Germline V CDR1 and CDR2: SGHNT, YYREEE (reference sequence). Unmatched junction bases numbered 2, after V lost 4 bases and J lost 2 bases. CDR3 in DNA: TGTGCCAGCAGCCAACAGGGGAACTATGGCTACACCTTC. This codes for CASSQQGNYGYTF.

V gene TRBV2 combines with J gene TRBJ1-3; 7 nucleotides agree with TRBD1. The CDR3 is 13 residues long. The ends lost 10 bases at V and 4 bases at J; junction bases unmatched: 7. The germline V gene has CDR1 SNHLY and CDR2 FYNNEI. CDR3 coding DNA: TGTGCCATCAACAGGGGATCCGGAAACACCATATATTTT. Amino acids: CAINRGSGNTIYF. Based on the CDR3 plus reference TRBV2 and TRBJ1-3, the full variable domain is EPEVTQTPSHQVTQMGQEVILRCVPISNHLYFYWYRQILGQKVEFLVSFYNNEISEKSEIFDDQFSVERPDGSNFTLKIRSTKLEDSAMYFCAINRGSGNTIYFGEGSWLTVV.

This clone came up once. This chain links TRBV18 with TRBJ1-2; D is uncertain. In germline, CDR1 is KGHSH, CDR2 LQKENI. This CDR3 comprises 14 residues. Trimming pared 3 bases from V and 6 bases from J, leaving 14 bases between. CDR3 sequence reads: CASSPVAVGNGYTF. CDR3 DNA sequence: TGTGCCAGCTCACCCGTGGCGGTGGGGAATGGCTACACCTTC.

The chain joins TRBV7-3 to TRBJ1-2; a weak D match, TRBD1 (5 bases). V lost 2 bases and J 4 bases, leaving 17 bases between the germline ends. The germline gives CDR1 SGHTA, CDR2 FQGTGA. The length of the CDR3 is 16 residues. This CDR3 reads CASSLYPGQGGYGYTF. In DNA, the CDR3 is TGTGCCAGCAGCTTATACCCCGGGCAGGGAGGCTATGGCTACACCTTC.

The chain couples TRBV3-1 (or the pseudogene TRBV3-2) to TRBJ2-3, with a possible D match to TRBD1 (6 bases). V was trimmed by 4 bases and J by 6 bases, leaving 17 bases between them. The CDR3 has 15 amino acids. Per germline, CDR1 LGHDT and CDR2 YNNKEL (reference sequence). The CDR3: CASSRADSATDTQYF. CDR3 nucleotide sequence: TGTGCCAGCAGCCGAGCGGACAGTGCCACTGATACGCAGTATTTT.

The chain employs TRBV9 and TRBJ2-7; D not resolved. The germline CDR1 and CDR2 sequences are SGDLS and YYNGEE. The CDR3 spans 15 residues. Trimming removed 0 bases at V and 4 bases at J, with 14 bases between. The CDR3 DNA follows: TGTGCCAGCAGCGTAGGGTCGGAGAATCCATACGAGCAGTACTTC. Protein product: CASSVGSENPYEQYF.

V gene TRBV7-9 combines with J gene TRBJ2-1; tentatively, D is TRBD2 (5 bases). V lost 5 bases and J lost 10, with 15 bases in between. CDR3 length: 13 residues. Germline lookup yields CDR1 SEHNR and CDR2 FQNEAQ (reference sequence). For the CDR3, the DNA is TGTGCCAGCAGCCCGAGGCCCACGGGGGAGCAGTTCTTC. Amino acid sequence: CASSPRPTGEQFF.

This rearrangement joins TRBV18 to TRBJ1-1; D is perhaps TRBD1 (6 bases). Deletions cut 2 bases from V and 4 bases from J, with 20 bases between. This CDR3 is built from 17 residues. Germline CDR1 and CDR2: KGHSH and LQKENI. CDR3 bases: TGTGCCAGCTCACCATCCCAATCCAGTGGAGGGGGCACTGAAGCTTTCTTT. Its protein is CASSPSQSSGGGTEAFF.

This sequence joins TRBV24-1 and TRBJ1-2, with D unclear. The V end lost 3 bases, the J end lost 2 bases, and 9 bases lay between the germline ends. The CDR3 is 14 residues long. Germline V lookup: CDR1 KGHDR, CDR2 SFDVKD. CDR3 DNA sequence: TGTGCCACCAGTGATACTGTTGGGAACTATGGCTACACCTTC. This translates into CATSDTVGNYGYTF.

The CDR3 DNA is TGTGCCAGCAGTGAGGGCATCCTAGGAGGCTACGAGCAGTACTTC. Encoded protein: CASSEGILGGYEQYF. The chain employs TRBV2 and TRBJ2-7; D is possibly TRBD2 (5 bases). Per the germline V gene, CDR1 is SNHLY and CDR2 is FYNNEI. With 3 bases removed from V and 3 bases from J, the gap between germline ends came to 15 bases. CDR3 length: 15 amino acids.

CDR3 DNA: TGTGCCAGCAGTTTTCAAGGGGACAGGTACTCCTACGAGCAGTACTTC. Its translation: CASSFQGDRYSYEQYF. The chain employs TRBV27 and TRBJ2-7; 8 bases map to TRBD1. Per germline, CDR1 MNHEY and CDR2 SMNVEV (reference sequence). This CDR3 has 16 residues. V trimming: 3 bases; J trimming: 0 bases; junction bases outside the gene matches: 7.

This chain uses TRBV4-3 with TRBJ1-2, with D possibly matching TRBD1 (6 bases). The CDR3 runs 14 residues. Germline CDR1 is LGHNA and CDR2 is YSLEER. The ends were cut back, 1 base at V and 8 bases at J, with 14 bases in the middle. CDR3 sequence: CASSQGAGASGYTF. As DNA, the CDR3 is TGCGCCAGCAGCCAAGGTGCAGGGGCCTCGGGCTACACCTTC.

The V call is TRBV18, the J call TRBJ2-5; tentatively, D is TRBD1 or TRBD2 (7 bases each). The germline CDR1 and CDR2 sequences are KGHSH and LQKENI. This CDR3 comprises 15 residues. Trimming cost V 6 bases and J 5 bases, with 19 bases left between them. For the CDR3, the DNA is TGTGCCAGCTCTACATCGGACAGGCGGGGGGAGACCCAGTACTTC. Translated: CASSTSDRRGETQYF.

The genes are TRBV19 and TRBJ2-3, with D uncertain. The CDR3 has 12 amino acids. Trimming took off 3 bases at V and 4 bases at J, with 5 bases between the two ends. Per germline, CDR1 LNHDA and CDR2 SQIVND (reference sequence). The CDR3 loop reads CASSIESDTQYF. The CDR3 DNA reads as TGTGCCAGTAGTATCGAGTCAGATACGCAGTATTTT.

This chain links TRBV6-2 or TRBV6-3 with TRBJ1-1; D call uncertain. V dropped 2 bases and J dropped 7 bases, with 11 bases sitting between them. This CDR3 spans 13 amino acids. The germline gives CDR1 MNHEY, CDR2 SVGEGT. The CDR3 DNA reads TGTGCCAGCAGTTACGGGGTTGCCAGTGAAGCTTTCTTT. Translated: CASSYGVASEAFF.

The rearrangement uses TRBV3-1 (or the pseudogene TRBV3-2) and TRBJ1-1, with D possibly TRBD1 on 5 matching bases. The V end was cut by 3 bases, the J end by 1 base, with 15 bases between. This CDR3 contains 16 residues. Germline lookup yields CDR1 LGHDT and CDR2 YNNKEL (reference sequence). This chain's CDR3 is CASSQSLGGENTEAFF. Here the CDR3 DNA reads TGTGCCAGCAGCCAGAGTTTGGGAGGGGAGAACACTGAAGCTTTCTTT.

The chain links TRBV4-1 to TRBJ1-2; 9 bases agree with TRBD1. V was pared by 3 bases and J by 8 bases, with 13 bases of the junction left unmatched. Per germline, CDR1 MGHRA and CDR2 YSYEKL. This CDR3 comprises 16 residues. The CDR3 loop reads CASSQTTRRTGEGYTF. The CDR3 bases are TGCGCCAGCAGCCAGACGACAAGACGGACAGGGGAAGGCTACACCTTC.

This sequence joins TRBV4-1 and TRBJ2-4; maybe TRBD1 (5 bases). The CDR3 is 12 residues long. Germline CDR1 reads MGHRA; CDR2 reads YSYEKL. Trimming stripped 5 bases from V and 4 bases from J, with 6 bases between. The CDR3 bases are TGCGCCAGCAGCGGGGCGAAAAACATTCAGTACTTC. This codes for CASSGAKNIQYF.